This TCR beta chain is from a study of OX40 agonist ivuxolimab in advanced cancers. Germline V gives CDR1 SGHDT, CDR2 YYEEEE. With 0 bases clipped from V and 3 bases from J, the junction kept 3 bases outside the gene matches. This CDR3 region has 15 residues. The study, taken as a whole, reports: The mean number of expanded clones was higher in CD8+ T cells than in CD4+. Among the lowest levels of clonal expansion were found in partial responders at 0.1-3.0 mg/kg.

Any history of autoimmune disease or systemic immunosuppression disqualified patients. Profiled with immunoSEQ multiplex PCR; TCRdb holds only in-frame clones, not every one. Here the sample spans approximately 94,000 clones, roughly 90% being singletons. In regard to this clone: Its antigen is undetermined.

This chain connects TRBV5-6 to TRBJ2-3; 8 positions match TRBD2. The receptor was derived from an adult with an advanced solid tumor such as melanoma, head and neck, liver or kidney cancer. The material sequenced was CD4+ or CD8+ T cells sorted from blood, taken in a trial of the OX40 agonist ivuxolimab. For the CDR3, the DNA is TGTGCCAGCAGCTTGGCCGGGGGGGCAACAGATACGCAGTATTTT. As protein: CASSLAGGATDTQYF.